Listed here are 14 T cell receptor beta chains from one sample, sequenced in a study of OX40 agonist ivuxolimab in advanced cancers. The data were produced by immunoSEQ multiplex PCR, yet TCRdb's version contains in-frame clones alone and is incomplete. This sample has around 64,000 clones, with about 90% found just once. Sequencing was performed on CD4+ or CD8+ T cells sorted from blood, taken in a trial of the OX40 agonist ivuxolimab. All receptors derive from an adult with an advanced solid tumor such as melanoma, head and neck, liver or kidney cancer.

In its sample, this clone was seen a few times. The rearrangement joins TRBV6-5 to TRBJ1-1; D call uncertain. Germline V gene sequence: CDR1 MNHEY, CDR2 SVGAGI. There are 13 residues in the CDR3. V gave up 6 bases and J gave up 1 base, with 9 bases separating them. The CDR3 is CASSWTPNTEAFF. The CDR3, as DNA: TGTGCCAGCAGCTGGACCCCGAACACTGAAGCTTTCTTT.

V and J are TRBV6-5 and TRBJ2-1; no firm D call. The CDR3 contains 14 residues. Trimming took off 5 bases at V and 3 bases at J, with 11 bases between the two ends. The germline V gene has CDR1 MNHEY and CDR2 SVGAGI. This CDR3 is CASSVWSSYNEQFF. DNA of the CDR3: TGTGCCAGCAGTGTTTGGTCGAGCTACAATGAGCAGTTCTTC.

V is TRBV27 and J is TRBJ2-1; D remains ambiguous. Germline CDR1 reads MNHEY; CDR2 reads SMNVEV (reference sequence). The CDR3 runs 13 residues. Trimming cost V 8 bases and J 4 bases, with 12 bases left between them. The CDR3 spells CASRWTAYNEQFF. The CDR3 coding sequence is TGTGCCAGCCGCTGGACGGCGTACAATGAGCAGTTCTTC.

CDR3 residues: CASSLVWTGDTEAFF. For the CDR3, the DNA is TGTGCCAGCAGCTTAGTTTGGACAGGGGATACTGAAGCTTTCTTT. The chain is built from TRBV11-2 and TRBJ1-1; TRBD1 matches 9 bases. Trimming removed 1 base from V and 5 bases from J; junction bases left unmatched: 5. The germline gives CDR1 SGHAT, CDR2 FQNNGV. The CDR3 totals 15 residues.

The chain couples TRBV29-1 to TRBJ1-1; D is undetermined. The CDR3 covers 11 residues. Per the germline V gene, CDR1 is SQVTM and CDR2 is ANQGSEA. Trimming pared 3 bases from V and 5 bases from J, leaving 7 bases between. The chain's CDR3 is CSVDLGTEAFF. For the CDR3, the DNA is TGCAGCGTTGACTTGGGGACTGAAGCTTTCTTT.

The V call is TRBV11-2, the J call TRBJ2-7; no clear D. V shed 5 bases and J shed 4 bases, with 6 bases lying between them. Germline CDR1 is SGHAT and CDR2 is FQNNGV. CDR3 length: 11 amino acids. The CDR3 DNA follows: TGTGCCAGCAGCCCAGGTTACGAGCAGTACTTC. It yields the protein CASSPGYEQYF.

This clone was seen a single time. V is TRBV11-1 and J is TRBJ1-1; 8 bases match TRBD1. The CDR3 totals 16 residues. Germline assignment: CDR1 SGHAT and CDR2 FQDESV (reference sequence). The trim removed 0 bases at V and 0 bases at J, leaving 3 bases unmatched. The CDR3 region has the DNA TGTGCCAGCAGCTTAGCCTGGACAGGGCTGAACACTGAAGCTTTCTTT. Encoded protein: CASSLAWTGLNTEAFF.

The gene calls are TRBV23-1 and TRBJ1-1; TRBD1 might be the D (5 bases). TRBV23-1 is an ORF, with its function uncertain. The CDR3 is 13 residues long. V was trimmed by 7 bases and J by 8 bases, leaving 17 bases between them. CDR3 in DNA: TGCGCCAGCAAATGGACACTATCGGGGGAAGCTTTCTTT. It specifies CASKWTLSGEAFF.

The chain combines TRBV6-7 with TRBJ1-2, with a weak D call TRBD1 (5 bases). TRBV6-7 is annotated as an ORF whose role is uncertain. The CDR3 totals 17 residues. The ends were cut back, 5 bases at V and 5 bases at J, with 24 bases in the middle. CDR3 sequence (DNA): TGTGCCAGCAGTACCCCACCACGAAGCATCAGGGTTTATGGCTACACCTTC. It specifies CASSTPPRSIRVYGYTF.

The chain links TRBV2 to TRBJ2-3; TRBD2 might be the D (6 bases). Deletions cut 4 bases from V and 0 bases from J, with 14 bases between. CDR1 is SNHLY and CDR2 is FYNNEI in the germline V gene. This CDR3 is 16 amino acids long. The CDR3: CASSVLAFSSTDTQYF. In nucleotides, the CDR3 is TGTGCCAGCAGTGTACTAGCTTTCTCTAGCACAGATACGCAGTATTTT.

The genes are TRBV5-4 and TRBJ2-2; TRBD2 matches 7 bases. Trimming removed 4 bases from V and 5 bases from J; junction bases left unmatched: 14. Germline V gives CDR1 SGHNT, CDR2 YYREEE (reference sequence). This CDR3 has 17 amino acids. CDR3 sequence: CASSPGLVVLATGELFF. For the CDR3, the DNA is TGTGCCAGCAGCCCTGGACTAGTTGTACTGGCGACCGGGGAGCTGTTTTTT. The variable domain in full, completed from reference TRBV5-4 and TRBJ2-2, reads ETGVTQSPTHLIKTRGQQVTLRCSSQSGHNTVSWYQQALGQGPQFIFQYYREEENGRGNFPPRFSGLQFPNYSSELNVNALELDDSALYLCASSPGLVVLATGELFFGEGSRLTVL.

This rearrangement joins TRBV9 to TRBJ2-2, with TRBD2 matching over 8 bases. CDR3 length equals 17 residues. Trimming cost V 3 bases and J 4 bases; bases outside gene matches: 11. CDR1 and CDR2 from the germline V gene are SGDLS and YYNGEE. DNA for the CDR3: TGTGCCAGCAGCGGCGGGGGGCTAGCTGGACCCACCGGGGAGCTGTTTTTT. Translation gives CASSGGGLAGPTGELFF. The full variable domain, with the rest looked up from reference TRBV9 and TRBJ2-2, is DSGVTQTPKHLITATGQRVTLRCSPRSGDLSVYWYQQSLDQGLQFLIQYYNGEERAKGNILERFSAQQFPDLHSELNLSSLELGDSALYFCASSGGGLAGPTGELFFGEGSRLTVL.

This rearrangement joins TRBV27 to TRBJ2-7, with 7 bases aligning to TRBD1. In germline, CDR1 is MNHEY, CDR2 SMNVEV (reference sequence). V dropped 2 bases and J dropped 2; count of bases not matched to a gene: 6. CDR3 size: 15 residues. The CDR3 reads CASSLRLTGAYEQYF. DNA of the CDR3: TGTGCCAGCAGTTTACGGTTAACAGGGGCCTACGAGCAGTACTTC.

CDR3 bases: TGTGCCAGCAGTTTTTCGACAGGGGAGGTTGCAGATACGCAGTATTTT. Its translation: CASSFSTGEVADTQYF. The rearrangement joins TRBV27 to TRBJ2-3, with 8 bases lining up with TRBD1. Germline assignment: CDR1 MNHEY and CDR2 SMNVEV (reference sequence). The length of the CDR3 is 16 residues. V lost 3 bases and J lost 4; bases outside the gene matches: 9.